A selection of T cell receptor beta chains follows, all from one sample in a study of blood T cell repertoires in COVID-19. Sequenced by immunoSEQ multiplex PCR; TCRdb stores in-frame clones only, minus some. Among 200,000 to 300,000 clones listed, more than 80% were seen once. Input material: peripheral blood. All receptors come from a woman aged 40 to 50 with acute or convalescent COVID-19. CDR3s include the opening cysteine and the closing phenylalanine or tryptophan. The D gene is left open where the match is weak. Size is omitted from some rows. Given values are once, few, many or a class for expanded clones.

>TRBD1|.|TRBV5-1|TRBJ1-6
TGCGCCAGCGGACAGGGGGACCGGGGGAATAATTCACCCCTCCACTTT
CASGQGDRGNNSPLHF
>.|.|TRBV10-2|TRBJ2-3
TGCGCCAGCAGTGAACCAGGGGCTGATACGCAGTATTTT
CASSEPGADTQYF
>TRBD1|.|TRBV7-4|TRBJ1-5
TGTGCCAGCAGCTTAGTTGGAGGGACAGGCAATAGCAATCAGCCCCAGCATTTT
CASSLVGGTGNSNQPQHF
>.|.|TRBV3-1/TRBV3-2|TRBJ1-3
TGTGCCAGCAGCTCCCACAGGCTCTCTGGAAACACCATATATTTT
CASSSHRLSGNTIYF
>.|.|TRBV9|TRBJ1-3
TGTGCCAGCAGCGTAGGAATTGCGAGCTCTGGAAACACCATATATTTT
CASSVGIASSGNTIYF
>.|.|TRBV3-1/TRBV3-2|TRBJ1-2
TGTGCCAGCAGCCAAGGGGGATCGGCAGGGGGCTACACCTTC
CASSQGGSAGGYTF
>TRBD1|.|TRBV3-1/TRBV3-2|TRBJ2-5
TGTGCCAGCAGCCAAGATCCCCGACAGGGAAGAGAGACCCAGTACTTC
CASSQDPRQGRETQYF
>TRBD1|.|TRBV28|TRBJ2-6
TGTGCCAGCAGTTTAGTCGGGACAGGGTCTGGGGCCAACGTCCTGACTTTC
CASSLVGTGSGANVLTF
>TRBD1|.|TRBV6-5|TRBJ1-2
TGTGCCAGCAGTTCCCCGAGACAGGGGTATGGCTACACCTTC
CASSSPRQGYGYTF
>TRBD1|.|TRBV5-1|TRBJ1-1
TGCGCCAGCAGCGCGAGCAGGGGGCAGGGAACTGAAGCTTTCTTT
CASSASRGQGTEAFF
>TRBD1|.|TRBV2|TRBJ2-2
TGTGCCAGCAGTATAGATACAGGGGGGTCCGGGGAGCTGTTTTTT
CASSIDTGGSGELFF
>.|.|TRBV29-1|TRBJ2-1
TGCAGCGTTGCCGTCTATGAGCAGTTCTTC
CSVAVYEQFF
>TRBD1|.|TRBV6-5|TRBJ1-5
TGTGCCAGCAGTTATCAGGGGGCCCTCAATCAGCCCCAGCATTTT
CASSYQGALNQPQHF
>TRBD1|once|TRBV24-1|TRBJ2-2
TGTGCCACCAGTGATTTGCCCGACAGGGGACCCCTCAACACCGGGGAGCTGTTTTTT
CATSDLPDRGPLNTGELFF
>TRBD1|.|TRBV5-4|TRBJ1-1
TGTGCCAGCAGCCCCGACAGGGGGTTGAGGATGAACACTGAAGCTTTCTTT
CASSPDRGLRMNTEAFF
>.|.|TRBV19|TRBJ2-3
TGTGCCAGTAGTCCGGGATCCCCGGGTACGCAGTATTTT
CASSPGSPGTQYF
>.|few|TRBV12-5|TRBJ1-2
TGTGCTAGTGGTTCCCACCATGGGGACTGGAATGGCTACACCTTC
CASGSHHGDWNGYTF
>.|.|TRBV7-9|TRBJ1-1
TGTGCCAGCAGCTTGGTAGGACAGAAAAACACTGAAGCTTTCTTT
CASSLVGQKNTEAFF
>TRBD1|.|TRBV5-1|TRBJ1-1
TGCGCCAGCAGCCAGGGGGGTCCCCGAGCGAACACTGAAGCTTTCTTT
CASSQGGPRANTEAFF
>.|.|TRBV18|TRBJ1-3
TGTGCCAGCTCACCATCGGGACTCACATTCTCTGGAAACACCATATATTTT
CASSPSGLTFSGNTIYF
>.|.|TRBV18|TRBJ1-2
TGTGCCAGCTCACCACAGGGGGTGGTCTATGGCTACACCTTC
CASSPQGVVYGYTF
>TRBD2|.|TRBV19|TRBJ2-2
TGTGCCAGCGGGACTACCGGCAACACCGGGGAGCTGTTTTTT
CASGTTGNTGELFF
>TRBD1|.|TRBV4-1|TRBJ2-2
TGCGCCAGCAGCCGATCGGACAGGGGATTTTCCGGGGAGCTGTTTTTT
CASSRSDRGFSGELFF
>.|.|TRBV5-1|TRBJ2-2
TGCGCCAGCAGCTTGGTAGTAGTTTCGAACACCGGGGAGCTGTTTTTT
CASSLVVVSNTGELFF
>.|.|TRBV3-1/TRBV3-2|TRBJ1-1
TGTGCCAGCGACAGAGGGGGTGAAGCTTTCTTT
CASDRGGEAFF
>TRBD1|.|TRBV19|TRBJ2-6
TGTGCCAGTAGTATAGATGCCAAGGGGGCGACCCGCTCTGGGGCCAACGTCCTGACTTTC
CASSIDAKGATRSGANVLTF
>.|.|TRBV20-1|TRBJ2-1
TGCAGTGCTAGCGGGGGAGGGCAGTTCTTC
CSASGGGQFF
>.|.|TRBV20-1|TRBJ2-1
TGCAGTGGCGGGGCTGGGGAGCAGTTCTTC
CSGGAGEQFF
>.|.|TRBV15|TRBJ1-2
TGTGCCACCAGCAGAGAAGGGGCGCTGGACTATGGCTACACCTTC
CATSREGALDYGYTF
>.|once|TRBV7-9|TRBJ1-1
TGTGCCAGCAGCTCCACTATGAACACTGAAGCTTTCTTT
CASSSTMNTEAFF
>TRBD1|.|TRBV6-1|TRBJ1-4
TGTGCCAGCAGTGAAATCAGGGGGCCAACCACTAATGAAAAACTGTTTTTT
CASSEIRGPTTNEKLFF
>TRBD1|.|TRBV29-1|TRBJ1-1
TGCAGCGTTGAAGGACAGGGGAGGACTGAAGCTTTCTTT
CSVEGQGRTEAFF
>TRBD1|few|TRBV7-6|TRBJ1-3
TGTGCCAGCAGCCCCCACCTGACAGGGGGAGGAAACACCATATATTTT
CASSPHLTGGGNTIYF
>TRBD1|.|TRBV11-2|TRBJ1-2
TGTGCCAGCAGCTTAGGACAGGGGTACTATGGCTACACCTTC
CASSLGQGYYGYTF
>.|.|TRBV18|TRBJ2-2
TGTGCCAGCTCACCAATCCTCCGGTTCAGGGCAGACACCGGGGAGCTGTTTTTT
CASSPILRFRADTGELFF